This record looks at one T cell receptor (beta chain) sequence and its context. The data derive from a study of blood T cell repertoires in COVID-19. The overall study: Acute-phase and convalescent COVID-19 samples originated in the United States, Italy and Spain.

As processed by the authors: Amplification from reference gene primers served as the basis for estimated nucleated cell counts. Produced via immunoSEQ multiplex PCR; TCRdb's table is partial and in-frame only. V and J calls and clone size are copied from that table; D and trimming were computed from the DNA. The table lists under 250,000 clones, about 82% of them singletons. Recruitment covered 20 to 25 US areas and drew participants whose ages spanned roughly 18 to 100 years. Categorization into cohorts depended on clinical history that participants reported. The sequence came from a woman aged 45-60 years with acute COVID-19. Input material: PBMCs or T cells enriched from blood (not recorded which).

The CDR3 loop is CASRPSGGQETQYF. The CDR3 DNA reads TGTGCCAGCAGACCTAGCGGGGGACAAGAGACCCAGTACTTC. This sequence joins TRBV2 and TRBJ2-5; 10 bases are shared with TRBD2. V was pared by 6 bases and J by 2 bases, with 3 bases of the junction left unmatched. The germline gives CDR1 SNHLY, CDR2 FYNNEI. The CDR3 spans 14 residues.